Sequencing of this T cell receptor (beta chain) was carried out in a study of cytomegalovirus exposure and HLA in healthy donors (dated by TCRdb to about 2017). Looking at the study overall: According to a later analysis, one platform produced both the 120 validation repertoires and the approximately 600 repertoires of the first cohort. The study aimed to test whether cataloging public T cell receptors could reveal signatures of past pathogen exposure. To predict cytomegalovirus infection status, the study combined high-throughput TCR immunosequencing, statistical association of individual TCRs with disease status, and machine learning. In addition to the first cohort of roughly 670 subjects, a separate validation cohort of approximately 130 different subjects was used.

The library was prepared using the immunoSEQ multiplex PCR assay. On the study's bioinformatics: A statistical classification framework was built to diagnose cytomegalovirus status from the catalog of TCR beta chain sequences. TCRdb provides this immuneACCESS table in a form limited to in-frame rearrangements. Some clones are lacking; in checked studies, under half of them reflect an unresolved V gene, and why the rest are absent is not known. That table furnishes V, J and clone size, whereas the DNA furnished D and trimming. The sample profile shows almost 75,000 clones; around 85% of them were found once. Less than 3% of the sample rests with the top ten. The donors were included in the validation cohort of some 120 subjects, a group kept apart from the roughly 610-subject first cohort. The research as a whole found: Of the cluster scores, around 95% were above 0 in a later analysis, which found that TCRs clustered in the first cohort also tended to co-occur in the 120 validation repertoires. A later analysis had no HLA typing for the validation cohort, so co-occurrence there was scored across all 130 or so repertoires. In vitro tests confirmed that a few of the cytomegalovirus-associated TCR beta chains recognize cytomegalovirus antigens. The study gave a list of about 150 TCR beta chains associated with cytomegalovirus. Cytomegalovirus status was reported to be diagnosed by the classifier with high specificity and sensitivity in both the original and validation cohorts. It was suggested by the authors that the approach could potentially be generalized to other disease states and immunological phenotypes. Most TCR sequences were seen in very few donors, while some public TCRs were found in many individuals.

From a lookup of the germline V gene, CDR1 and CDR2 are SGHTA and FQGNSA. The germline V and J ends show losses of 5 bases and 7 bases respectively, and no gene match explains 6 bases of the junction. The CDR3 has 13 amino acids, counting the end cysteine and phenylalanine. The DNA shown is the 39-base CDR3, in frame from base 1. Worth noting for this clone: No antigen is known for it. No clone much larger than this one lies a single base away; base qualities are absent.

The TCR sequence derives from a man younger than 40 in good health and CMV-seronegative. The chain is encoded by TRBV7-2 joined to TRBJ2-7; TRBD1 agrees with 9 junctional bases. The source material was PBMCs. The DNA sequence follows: TGTGCCAGCAGCACCGACAGGGGGTTGGAGCAGTACTTC. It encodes CASSTDRGLEQYF.